The T cell receptor (beta chain) under discussion was sequenced for a study of T-cell reconstitution after alpha-beta-depleted transplantation in children. Unique molecular identifiers were used to barcode this TCRbeta library. TCRdb redid the calling of the PCR reads with MiXCR, one entry per CDR3 protein. The sample includes some 520,000 distinct CDR3 sequences, roughly 33% of them seen just once. CDR3 length equals 14 residues. With 5 bases removed from V and 0 bases from J, the gap between germline ends came to 9 bases. Per the germline V gene, CDR1 is SGHTA and CDR2 is FQGNSA. This clonotype was found a few times.

The receptor's source is a human donor who donated a stem cell graft to a child with aplastic anemia. The chain joins TRBV7-2 to TRBJ2-3; weak D call: TRBD2 (7 bases). Here the sequenced sample was PBMCs from the stem cell graft donor, taken from the stem cell graft. CDR3 coding DNA: TGTGCCAGCAGCGCGGGGGCTAGCACAGATACGCAGTATTTT. Protein product: CASSAGASTDTQYF.